A selection of T cell receptor beta chains follows, all from one sample in a study of blood T cell repertoires in COVID-19. Sequencing used immunoSEQ multiplex PCR; TCRdb keeps in-frame clones, though not all of them. Of tens of thousands of clones listed, about 90% are singletons. The source material was peripheral blood. These receptors were collected from a human donor with active COVID-19. The donor label of this sample is uncertain. The CDR3 runs from the conserved cysteine through the conserved F or W. The order of the fields is V gene, clone size, J gene, D gene, CDR3 DNA, CDR3 protein. D genes are given only for firm matches. Clone size, where shown, is once, few, many, or a class for clones that have expanded.

v_gene: TRBV12-3/TRBV12-4; abundance: .; j_gene: TRBJ2-7; d_gene: .; CDR3nt: TGTGCCAGCAGGACTACGGGCGAGCAGTACTTC; CDR3aa: CASRTTGEQYF
v_gene: TRBV30; abundance: .; j_gene: TRBJ2-7; d_gene: .; CDR3nt: TGTGCCTGGAGTGATCGAAGCAGGTACGAGCAGTACTTC; CDR3aa: CAWSDRSRYEQYF
v_gene: TRBV30; abundance: .; j_gene: TRBJ2-5; d_gene: .; CDR3nt: TGTGCCTGGAGTCCGGCAGGGAGGTTAGCAGAGACCCAGTACTTC; CDR3aa: CAWSPAGRLAETQYF
v_gene: TRBV7-2; abundance: once; j_gene: TRBJ2-7; d_gene: .; CDR3nt: TGTGCCAGCAGCTCCCCTTCTCCCTACGAGCAGTACTTC; CDR3aa: CASSSPSPYEQYF
v_gene: TRBV7-9; abundance: .; j_gene: TRBJ2-7; d_gene: TRBD1; CDR3nt: TGTGCCAGTACAGGGGCTTTTCTCTACGAGCAGTACTTC; CDR3aa: CASTGAFLYEQYF
v_gene: TRBV30; abundance: .; j_gene: TRBJ2-5; d_gene: TRBD2; CDR3nt: TGTGCCTGGCAACTAGCGGGATTCTCAGTGGAGACCCAGTACTTC; CDR3aa: CAWQLAGFSVETQYF
v_gene: TRBV7-2; abundance: .; j_gene: TRBJ1-2; d_gene: TRBD1; CDR3nt: TGTGCCAGCAGCTTAGCGGCAGGGGGCGTGGAGGGCTACACCTTC; CDR3aa: CASSLAAGGVEGYTF
v_gene: TRBV29-1; abundance: once; j_gene: TRBJ2-3; d_gene: TRBD2; CDR3nt: TGCAGCGTTGGTCAACTAGCGGGAGCAGATACGCAGTATTTT; CDR3aa: CSVGQLAGADTQYF
v_gene: TRBV11-3; abundance: .; j_gene: TRBJ1-3; d_gene: TRBD1; CDR3nt: TGTGCCAGCAGCCAAAGGTGGCCGGGACAGGGTGAAGGAAACACCATATATTTT; CDR3aa: CASSQRWPGQGEGNTIYF
v_gene: TRBV4-1; abundance: few; j_gene: TRBJ2-7; d_gene: .; CDR3nt: TGCGCCAGCAGCCAAGAACCGCGCGGGAATGCCTACGAGCAGTACTTC; CDR3aa: CASSQEPRGNAYEQYF
v_gene: TRBV9; abundance: .; j_gene: TRBJ2-5; d_gene: TRBD2; CDR3nt: TGTGCCAGCAGCGTTAGCGGGGGGGCCGGGGAGACCCAGTACTTC; CDR3aa: CASSVSGGAGETQYF
v_gene: TRBV9; abundance: .; j_gene: TRBJ1-2; d_gene: TRBD1; CDR3nt: TGTGCCAGCAGCGGGATCCAGGGGGTCTATGGCTACACCTTC; CDR3aa: CASSGIQGVYGYTF
v_gene: TRBV7-9; abundance: few; j_gene: TRBJ1-2; d_gene: TRBD1; CDR3nt: TGTGCCAGCAGCTCCGACAGGGCCGGCTACACCTTC; CDR3aa: CASSSDRAGYTF
v_gene: TRBV11-2; abundance: few; j_gene: TRBJ1-2; d_gene: TRBD1; CDR3nt: TGTGCCAGCAGCTTAGCAGGACAGGTTTTTGACTATGGCTACACCTTC; CDR3aa: CASSLAGQVFDYGYTF
v_gene: TRBV18; abundance: .; j_gene: TRBJ2-2; d_gene: TRBD1; CDR3nt: TGTGCCAGCTCACGGGACAGTGGCACCGGGGAGCTGTTTTTT; CDR3aa: CASSRDSGTGELFF
v_gene: TRBV4-2; abundance: .; j_gene: TRBJ2-7; d_gene: TRBD2; CDR3nt: TGTGCCAGCAGAGAGGAACCGGGACTAGCGGGGATCGCCTACGAGCAGTACTTC; CDR3aa: CASREEPGLAGIAYEQYF
v_gene: TRBV11-2; abundance: .; j_gene: TRBJ2-5; d_gene: TRBD2; CDR3nt: TGTGCCAGCAGCCCAATAATCTTGCGGGGGCAAGAGACCCAGTACTTC; CDR3aa: CASSPIILRGQETQYF
v_gene: TRBV6-6; abundance: few; j_gene: TRBJ2-2; d_gene: .; CDR3nt: TGTGCCAGCACCGAGACAGGGAACACCGGGGAGCTGTTTTTT; CDR3aa: CASTETGNTGELFF
v_gene: TRBV9; abundance: .; j_gene: TRBJ2-1; d_gene: TRBD2; CDR3nt: TGTGCCAGCAGCGAGGCCCAGAGGGCGCGGGGGAATGAGCAGTTCTTC; CDR3aa: CASSEAQRARGNEQFF
v_gene: TRBV19; abundance: .; j_gene: TRBJ2-3; d_gene: TRBD1; CDR3nt: TGTGCCAGTAGGTCTGGGACAGGGGGCACAGATACGCAGTATTTT; CDR3aa: CASRSGTGGTDTQYF
v_gene: TRBV5-1; abundance: .; j_gene: TRBJ1-1; d_gene: .; CDR3nt: TGCGCCAGCAGCTTGGAAGCAGGGAGGGCTGAAGCTTTCTTT; CDR3aa: CASSLEAGRAEAFF
v_gene: TRBV7-2; abundance: .; j_gene: TRBJ1-1; d_gene: .; CDR3nt: TGTGCCAGCAGCTTAGGACCGAGGTTTGCTTTCTTT; CDR3aa: CASSLGPRFAFF
v_gene: TRBV29-1; abundance: .; j_gene: TRBJ2-7; d_gene: .; CDR3nt: TGCAGCGGGGCACAGGGAAACTACGAGCAGTACTTC; CDR3aa: CSGAQGNYEQYF
v_gene: TRBV5-1; abundance: .; j_gene: TRBJ2-1; d_gene: .; CDR3nt: TGCGCCAGCAGCCATCTGGGCGCCGACAATGAGCAGTTCTTC; CDR3aa: CASSHLGADNEQFF
v_gene: TRBV7-2; abundance: .; j_gene: TRBJ2-7; d_gene: .; CDR3nt: TGTGCCAGCAGCTTAGGCGGGACCTCCTACGAGCAGTACTTC; CDR3aa: CASSLGGTSYEQYF
v_gene: TRBV7-9; abundance: .; j_gene: TRBJ1-4; d_gene: TRBD1; CDR3nt: TGTGCCAGCAGCCGTAGACAGGGGGAAAAACTGTTTTTT; CDR3aa: CASSRRQGEKLFF
v_gene: TRBV5-1; abundance: .; j_gene: TRBJ2-5; d_gene: .; CDR3nt: TGCGCCAGTGACCGGGACGGAGGGGAGTGGGAGACCCAGTACTTC; CDR3aa: CASDRDGGEWETQYF
v_gene: TRBV19; abundance: .; j_gene: TRBJ2-7; d_gene: TRBD1; CDR3nt: TGTGCCAGTAGGGCGGGACAGGGCCATTCCTACGAGCAGTACTTC; CDR3aa: CASRAGQGHSYEQYF
v_gene: TRBV7-3; abundance: .; j_gene: TRBJ2-7; d_gene: TRBD1; CDR3nt: TGTGCCAGCAGCTTTAACAGGGGGCAGGCCTACGAGCAGTACTTC; CDR3aa: CASSFNRGQAYEQYF
v_gene: TRBV3-1/TRBV3-2; abundance: .; j_gene: TRBJ2-7; d_gene: TRBD2; CDR3nt: TGTGCCAGCAGCTCATTAGCGGGAGTATTTTCCGAGCAGTACTTC; CDR3aa: CASSSLAGVFSEQYF
v_gene: TRBV3-1/TRBV3-2; abundance: .; j_gene: TRBJ2-3; d_gene: TRBD1; CDR3nt: TGTGCCAGCAGCCCGGACAGGGTGAAGGCAGATACGCAGTATTTT; CDR3aa: CASSPDRVKADTQYF
v_gene: TRBV2; abundance: .; j_gene: TRBJ1-4; d_gene: .; CDR3nt: TGTGCCAGCAGTCGAGCGGACGGTGCAACTAATGAAAAACTGTTTTTT; CDR3aa: CASSRADGATNEKLFF
v_gene: TRBV19; abundance: .; j_gene: TRBJ2-3; d_gene: TRBD2; CDR3nt: TGTGCCAGTAGTCCTATTGGGGGAGGGCCGGCAGATACGCAGTATTTT; CDR3aa: CASSPIGGGPADTQYF
v_gene: TRBV9; abundance: .; j_gene: TRBJ1-3; d_gene: TRBD1; CDR3nt: TGTGCCAGCAGCGTACTGGGACAGGACTCTGGAAACACCATATATTTT; CDR3aa: CASSVLGQDSGNTIYF
v_gene: TRBV4-2; abundance: .; j_gene: TRBJ2-5; d_gene: TRBD2; CDR3nt: TGTGCCAGCAGCCAAGGCCCTAGCGGAGAGACCCAGTACTTC; CDR3aa: CASSQGPSGETQYF
v_gene: TRBV27; abundance: .; j_gene: TRBJ2-7; d_gene: TRBD2; CDR3nt: TGTGCCAGCAAACCCGGGAGCGGGGGGGCCCCCTACGAGCAGTACTTC; CDR3aa: CASKPGSGGAPYEQYF
v_gene: TRBV5-1; abundance: .; j_gene: TRBJ2-5; d_gene: TRBD2; CDR3nt: TGCGCCAGCAGCTTCGGACTAGCGGGGCTAGAGACCCAGTACTTC; CDR3aa: CASSFGLAGLETQYF
v_gene: TRBV6-5; abundance: once; j_gene: TRBJ2-7; d_gene: .; CDR3nt: TGTGCCAGCAGCCCCAGGGGAAACGAGCAGTACTTC; CDR3aa: CASSPRGNEQYF
v_gene: TRBV19; abundance: .; j_gene: TRBJ1-1; d_gene: .; CDR3nt: TGTGCCAGTAGTATGGGGAGGGGATACACTGAAGCTTTCTTT; CDR3aa: CASSMGRGYTEAFF
v_gene: TRBV11-2; abundance: .; j_gene: TRBJ2-5; d_gene: TRBD2; CDR3nt: TGTGCCAGCAGCTACGTCGGGCGGGGGGAAGAGACCCAGTACTTC; CDR3aa: CASSYVGRGEETQYF
v_gene: TRBV9; abundance: .; j_gene: TRBJ2-3; d_gene: TRBD1; CDR3nt: TGTGCCAGCAGCGTACAAGGACAGGGGGGCACAGATACGCAGTATTTT; CDR3aa: CASSVQGQGGTDTQYF
v_gene: TRBV7-8; abundance: .; j_gene: TRBJ2-5; d_gene: TRBD2; CDR3nt: TGTGCCAGCAGCCCACGGACTAGCTCTTTCCAAGAGACCCAGTACTTC; CDR3aa: CASSPRTSSFQETQYF
v_gene: TRBV7-3; abundance: .; j_gene: TRBJ1-4; d_gene: TRBD1; CDR3nt: TGTGCCAGCAGCTTAGGCCGGACAGGGTCCTTAGAAAAACTGTTTTTT; CDR3aa: CASSLGRTGSLEKLFF
v_gene: TRBV19; abundance: .; j_gene: TRBJ2-2; d_gene: .; CDR3nt: TGTGCCAGTTGGGCCAGGCTAACCGGGGAGCTGTTTTTT; CDR3aa: CASWARLTGELFF
v_gene: TRBV5-4; abundance: .; j_gene: TRBJ1-2; d_gene: TRBD1; CDR3nt: TGTGCCAGCAGTCAGGGACAGCCTATAAGGGGCTACACCTTC; CDR3aa: CASSQGQPIRGYTF